This entry concerns a single T cell receptor (beta chain). Antigen: not known. Other DNA sequences within the sample encode an identical CDR3. The data originate from a study of Ad26.COV2.S vaccination and SARS-CoV-2 variants. Study-level background: Donor had been placed in the Ad26.COV2.S arm of the COV1001 trial. Study results and limitations: Substantial response breadth was reportedly seen for spike-specific CD8+ and CD4+ T cells after vaccination.

Treatment meaning: over 15 received Ad26.COV2.S at low or high dose, single or two shots; a few received placebo; per-sample allocation not given. Material that was analyzed had been drawn on day 63 after the first vaccine or placebo injection. Recruitment in Boston yielded a donor of adult age, 18-55 years. The shot given was an Ad26 vector that makes Wuhan-strain SARS-CoV-2 spike. Clones were read by immunoSEQ multiplex PCR, and TCRdb kept only the in-frame ones, dropping some. The sample consists of fewer than 900,000 clones, approximately 88% of them appearing once. Germline CDR1 reads LNHDA; CDR2 reads SQIVND (reference sequence). The CDR3 is 14 amino acids. The J segment lost 3 bases and the V segment lost 8 bases, leaving 9 bases of the junction unmatched.

The rearrangement links TRBV19 to TRBJ2-7, with 8 bases matching TRBD1. The specimen comprised peripheral blood, sampled in a trial of Ad26.COV2.S vaccine versus placebo. This TCR derives from a person between 18 and 65 years old who received the Ad26.COV2.S COVID-19 vaccine or a placebo. The DNA for the CDR3 is TGTGCCAGTTCTACAAGGACAGGGCTCTACGAGCAGTACTTC. It yields the protein CASSTRTGLYEQYF.